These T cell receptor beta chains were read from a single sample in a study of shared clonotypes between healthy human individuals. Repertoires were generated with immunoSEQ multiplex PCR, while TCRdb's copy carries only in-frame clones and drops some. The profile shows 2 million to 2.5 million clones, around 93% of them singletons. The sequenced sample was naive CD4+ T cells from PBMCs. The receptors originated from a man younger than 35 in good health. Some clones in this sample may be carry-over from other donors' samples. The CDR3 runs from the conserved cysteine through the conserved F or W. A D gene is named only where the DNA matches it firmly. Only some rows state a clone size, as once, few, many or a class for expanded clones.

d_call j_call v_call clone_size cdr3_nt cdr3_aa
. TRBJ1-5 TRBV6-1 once TGTGCCAGCAGTGAAATATTGCGACGGCCCAATCAGCCCCAGCATTTT CASSEILRRPNQPQHF
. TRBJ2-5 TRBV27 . TGTGCCAGCAGTTTTTCTGGGGAGACCCAGTACTTC CASSFSGETQYF
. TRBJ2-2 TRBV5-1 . TGCGCCAGCAGCTTCCAGGGGTGGGACGGGGAGCTGTTTTTT CASSFQGWDGELFF
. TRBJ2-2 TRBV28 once TGTGCCAGCAGGACTAGAAGGAACACCGGGGAGCTGTTTTTT CASRTRRNTGELFF
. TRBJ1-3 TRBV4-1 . TGCGCCAGCAGCCAAGATCTTCGGGGGCGGGGGAGAAACACCATATATTTT CASSQDLRGRGRNTIYF
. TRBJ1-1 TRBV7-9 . TGTGCCAGCAGCTTTGACACTGAAGCTTTCTTT CASSFDTEAFF
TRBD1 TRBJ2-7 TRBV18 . TGTGCCAGCTCACCAACAAATTCCGGGACAGGGGGCGGCGAGCAGTACTTC CASSPTNSGTGGGEQYF
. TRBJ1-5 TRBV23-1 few TGCGCCAGCAGTCAACCACCGGGGTGTCAGGGGTTGTTTGGGCAGCCCCAGCATTTT CASSQPPGCQGLFGQPQHF
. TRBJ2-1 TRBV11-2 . TGTGCCAGCAGCTTAGTATCAGGCTCCTACAATGAGCAGTTCTTC CASSLVSGSYNEQFF
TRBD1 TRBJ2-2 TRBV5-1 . TGCGCCAGCAGCACCCAGCGAGGGGGCGGGACCGGGGAGCTGTTTTTT CASSTQRGGGTGELFF
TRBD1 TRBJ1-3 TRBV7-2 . TGTGCCAGCAGCTTAGGGGACAGACCTTCTGGAAACACCATATATTTT CASSLGDRPSGNTIYF
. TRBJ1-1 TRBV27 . TGTGCCAGCAGTAAGGACCGGAACACTGAAGCTTTCTTT CASSKDRNTEAFF
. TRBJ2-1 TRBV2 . TGTGCCAGCAGGGGGAGAAGGGGGGAAGGTCAGTTCTTC CASRGRRGEGQFF
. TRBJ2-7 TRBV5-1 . TGCGCCAGCAGCTTGGTAGGGGGGAACGAGCAGTACTTC CASSLVGGNEQYF
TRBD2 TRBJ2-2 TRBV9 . TGTGCCAGCAGCGTAGCTGCGTTAGGGCTAGCGGTCGGGGAGCTGTTTTTT CASSVAALGLAVGELFF
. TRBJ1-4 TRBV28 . TGTGCCAGCAGTTTAGACCGGGGACCGAACTCTAATGAAAAACTGTTTTTT CASSLDRGPNSNEKLFF
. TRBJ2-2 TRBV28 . TGTGCCAGCAGTTTTTCGGGGGCAGACACCGGGGAGCTGTTTTTT CASSFSGADTGELFF
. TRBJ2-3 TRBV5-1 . TGCGCCAGCAGCTTGGAGACTACTAGCACAGATACGCAGTATTTT CASSLETTSTDTQYF
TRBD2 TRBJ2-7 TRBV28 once TGTGCCAGCAGGAACCCTAGCGGGAGCAAATACGAGCAGTACTTC CASRNPSGSKYEQYF
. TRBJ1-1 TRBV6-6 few TGTGCCAGCAGCGCCCCCCTGGGGACTGAAGCTTTCTTT CASSAPLGTEAFF
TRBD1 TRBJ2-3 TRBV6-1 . TGTGCCAGCAGTGCACAGGGGGCTTTGGACACAGATACGCAGTATTTT CASSAQGALDTDTQYF
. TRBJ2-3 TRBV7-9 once TGTGCCAGCAGACTAGCCGGCACAGATACGCAGTATTTT CASRLAGTDTQYF
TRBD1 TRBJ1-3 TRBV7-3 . TGTGCCAGCAGTGGGGGACAGGGCCTAGGAAACACCATATATTTT CASSGGQGLGNTIYF
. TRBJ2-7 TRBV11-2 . TGTGCCAGCAGCGCCCAGGGGCCCTCCTACGAGCAGTACTTC CASSAQGPSYEQYF
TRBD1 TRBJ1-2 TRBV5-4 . TGTGCCAGCAGGAGGTGGGGGACAGGGGACGTGGGCTACACCTTC CASRRWGTGDVGYTF
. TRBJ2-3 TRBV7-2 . TGTGCCAGCAGCTTAGGCCTGGATACGCAGTATTTT CASSLGLDTQYF
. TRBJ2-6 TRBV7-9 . TGTGCCAGCAGCTTAGTATATCAGTTCTCTGGGGCCAACGTCCTGACTTTC CASSLVYQFSGANVLTF
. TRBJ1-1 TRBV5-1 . TGCGCCAGCAGCCCGACCCTGGGGGTGCCTGAAGCTTTCTTT CASSPTLGVPEAFF
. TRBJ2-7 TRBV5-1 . TGCGCCAGCAGCTTGTTAGGGGGGGCGACTAACGAGCAGTACTTC CASSLLGGATNEQYF
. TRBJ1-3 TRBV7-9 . TGTGCCAGCAGCTCTTCCAGTACCACTGGAAACACCATATATTTT CASSSSSTTGNTIYF
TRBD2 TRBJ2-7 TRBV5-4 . TGTGCCAGCAGCAGGGCCGGGACTAGAGAGACTTACGAGCAGTACTTC CASSRAGTRETYEQYF
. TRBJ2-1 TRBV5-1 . TGCGCCAGCAGCTTTTCTGCGGGCCCCGAGAATGAGCAGTTCTTC CASSFSAGPENEQFF
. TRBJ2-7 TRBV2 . TGTGCCAGCAGTAAGCAGAACTACGAGCAGTACTTC CASSKQNYEQYF
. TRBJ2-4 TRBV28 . TGTGCCAGCAGTTTTAGGGGAGACCTAGCCAAAAACATTCAGTACTTC CASSFRGDLAKNIQYF
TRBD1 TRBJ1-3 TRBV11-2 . TGTGCCAGCAGCTACCGCGCCGTAGGACAGGGAACTGGAAACACCATATATTTT CASSYRAVGQGTGNTIYF
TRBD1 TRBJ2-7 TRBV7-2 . TGTGCCAGCAGCAATACAGGGGGCCCCTACGAGCAGTACTTC CASSNTGGPYEQYF
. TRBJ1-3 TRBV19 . TGTGCCAGTAGTCAGAGGCGAGTGTATGGAAACACCATATATTTT CASSQRRVYGNTIYF
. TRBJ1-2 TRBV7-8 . TGTGCCAGCAGCTTGGACGGACGCTATGGCTACACCTTC CASSLDGRYGYTF
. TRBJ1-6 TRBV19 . TGTGCCAGTAGCAACGATCCCGGGGTCCCGAATTCACCCCTCCACTTT CASSNDPGVPNSPLHF
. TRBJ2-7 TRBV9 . TGTGCCTCAAGGACGGACCCACATCCCGGCAGCTACGAGCAGTACTTC CASRTDPHPGSYEQYF
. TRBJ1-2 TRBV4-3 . TGCGCCAGCAGCCAAGATTATGTGGGTGGTGTTAACTATGGCTACACCTTC CASSQDYVGGVNYGYTF
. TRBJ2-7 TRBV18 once TGTGCCAGCTCACCACGGCCAGGGGCCTACGAGCAGTACTTC CASSPRPGAYEQYF
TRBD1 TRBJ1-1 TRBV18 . TGTGCCAGCTCACCTTCTCCGGGACAGGATGAAGCTTTCTTT CASSPSPGQDEAFF
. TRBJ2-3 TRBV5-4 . TGTGCCAGCAGCTTGGACTCAACAGATACGCAGTATTTT CASSLDSTDTQYF
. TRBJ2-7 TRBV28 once TGTGCCAGCAGTTTAATATTAGCGCACTACGAGCAGTACTTC CASSLILAHYEQYF